The present entry profiles one TCR beta chain with its context. The data derive from a study of shared clonotypes between healthy human individuals. Assay used: immunoSEQ multiplex PCR; TCRdb lists only in-frame clones, some missing. This table holds fewer than 650,000 clones, 60% to 85% found once. Trimming pared 1 base from V and 4 bases from J, leaving 18 bases between. Germline loops: CDR1 LNHNV, CDR2 YYDKDF (reference sequence). The CDR3 loop spans 17 amino acids. The TCR was taken from a woman aged 40 to 55 in good health. Some clones in this sample may be carry-over from other donors' samples. Sequencing used PBMCs. This chain connects TRBV15 to TRBJ2-3, with TRBD1 as a possible D gene (6 bases). CDR3 nucleotide sequence: TGTGCCACCAGCAGAGTCCAGGGGATGATCTCTCCAGATACGCAGTATTTT. Amino acids: CATSRVQGMISPDTQYF.